A selection of T cell receptor beta chains follows, all from one sample in a study of cytomegalovirus exposure and HLA in healthy donors. Method: immunoSEQ multiplex PCR; TCRdb's copy keeps in-frame clones and lacks some. The sample carries some 97,000 clones, over 60% recorded once. The sequencing input was PBMCs. These receptors were collected from a female donor in good health and CMV-seropositive. Each CDR3 is given with its conserved first and last residue. The order of the fields is clone size, D gene, J gene, V gene, CDR3 length, CDR3 DNA, CDR3 protein. D genes are given only for firm matches. Only part of the rows carry a size: once, few, many, or a class if the clone is expanded.

large	.	TRBJ1-4	TRBV2	12	TGTGCCAGCAGCGGGGGGCGGGAAAAACTGTTTTTT	CASSGGREKLFF
.	TRBD1	TRBJ2-2	TRBV7-9	16	TGTGCCAGCAGCCCCCCGGGACAGGGGTTTTCCGGGGAGCTGTTTTTT	CASSPPGQGFSGELFF
.	TRBD1	TRBJ1-3	TRBV7-9	15	TGTGCCAGCAGCTTAGTAGGACAGGGTCGAAACACCATATATTTT	CASSLVGQGRNTIYF
.	.	TRBJ1-1	TRBV6-5	14	TGTGCCAGCAGTACAGGGACCTGGGGCACTGAAGCTTTCTTT	CASSTGTWGTEAFF
.	TRBD2	TRBJ2-7	TRBV19	16	TGTGCCACCCTAAGGACTAGTGGGGGAGGGTCCCACGAGCAGTACTTC	CATLRTSGGGSHEQYF
.	TRBD2	TRBJ2-2	TRBV4-3	16	TGCGCCAGCAGCCAAGTTACTAGCGGGGGACGCGGGGAGCTGTTTTTT	CASSQVTSGGRGELFF
.	TRBD2	TRBJ2-2	TRBV7-2	15	TGTGCCAGCTTTTTTAGCGGGAGATACACCGGGGAGCTGTTTTTT	CASFFSGRYTGELFF
.	.	TRBJ1-2	TRBV6-5	13	TGTGCCAGCAGCCCAAATACAGGGCAAGGCTACACCTTC	CASSPNTGQGYTF
.	TRBD2	TRBJ2-1	TRBV5-1	14	TGCGCCAGCAGCCCGGGACTAGCGGGGGGCGAGCAGTTCTTC	CASSPGLAGGEQFF
.	TRBD2	TRBJ2-3	TRBV27	18	TGTGCCAGCAGCTCCACCTTAGGACTAGCGGGAACCACAGATACGCAGTATTTT	CASSSTLGLAGTTDTQYF
once	TRBD2	TRBJ2-4	TRBV4-1	19	TGCGCCAGCAGCCAAGATGTAGCGGGGCCCACCTGGTCCAAAAACATTCAGTACTTC	CASSQDVAGPTWSKNIQYF